What follows describes a single TCR beta chain. The target antigen is unknown. The data were obtained in a study of cytomegalovirus exposure and HLA in healthy donors. Overall study results and limits: For most subjects, TCR beta sequences were reported to predict HLA-A and HLA-B alleles with accuracy.

Primers for the PCR totalled 60 Vbeta and 13 Jbeta. Here immunoSEQ multiplex PCR was the method, and the copy in TCRdb shows in-frame clones only, minus some. Among roughly 190,000 clones listed, about 83% were seen once. CDR3 length equals 14 residues. Germline V gene lookup returns CDR1 MNHNS and CDR2 SASEGT. The germline V and J ends were trimmed by 6 bases and 2 bases, with 13 bases remaining between them. The sequenced material came from PBMCs. The J gene is TRBJ1-2, the V gene TRBV6-1; tentative D call: TRBD1 (6 bases). The source is a female donor in good health and CMV-seronegative. CDR3 nucleotides: TGTGCCAGCAGGTTCAGGGGCGGGAACTATGGCTACACCTTC. Translating it yields CASRFRGGNYGYTF.